This T cell receptor beta chain was obtained from a study of response to subunit inactivated influenza vaccine. Whole-study findings and limits: Few additional T cells are recruited per seasonal influenza vaccination, authors suggested.

As for this clonotype: Antigen: not known.

TCRdb re-called the RT-PCR reads through MiXCR, storing one row per CDR3 protein. The sample lists about 520,000 distinct CDR3 sequences, approximately 24% seen once, with 1.9% in the top ten. The CDR3 sequence is 12 residues long. The V end was cut by 0 bases, the J end by 7 bases, with 6 bases between. Germline V gene data show CDR1 as DFQATT and CDR2 as SNEGSKA (reference sequence). Sample: CD4+ T cells sorted from PBMCs, taken roughly 5 days after vaccination. This TCR was sampled from a man aged 50 to 59 who received an inactivated influenza vaccine. The chain employs TRBV20-1 and TRBJ2-2; D ambiguous. The CDR3 nucleotides read TGCAGTGCTAGAGAAGACAACGGGGAGCTGTTTTTT. This encodes CSAREDNGELFF.